Listed here are 10 T cell receptor beta chains from one sample, sequenced in a study of blood T cell repertoires in COVID-19. Assay: immunoSEQ multiplex PCR; the TCRdb copy retains only in-frame clones and omits some. The profile shows about 200,000 clones, around 90% of them singletons. Sequencing was carried out using PBMCs or T cells enriched from blood (not recorded which). These receptors were obtained from a woman aged 30 to 39 who had recovered from COVID-19.

This chain's CDR3 is CASRENGEAFF. The CDR3, as DNA: TGTGCCAGCAGGGAAAACGGGGAAGCTTTCTTT. The V and J genes are TRBV7-9 and TRBJ1-1; D unclear. This CDR3 is 11 amino acids long. Per the germline V gene, CDR1 is SEHNR and CDR2 is FQNEAQ (reference sequence). Trimming removed 6 bases from V and 8 bases from J, with 10 bases in between.

CDR3 DNA sequence: TGTGCCAGCAGTGCTGGACAGGGGGCGCGGGGCTACACCTTC. This translates into CASSAGQGARGYTF. The chain carries TRBV6-2 or TRBV6-3 and TRBJ1-2; 11 bases fit TRBD1. The V gene end was trimmed by 5 bases and the J gene end by 8 bases; junction bases not matched to a gene: 7. Germline loops: CDR1 MNHEY, CDR2 SVGEGT. The CDR3 runs to 14 residues.

A single count supports this clone. The V call is TRBV14, the J call TRBJ1-6, with D perhaps matching TRBD1 (6 bases). Trimming took off 6 bases at V and 3 bases at J, with 12 bases between the two ends. This CDR3 comprises 15 residues. CDR1 is SGHDN, CDR2 FVKESK, per germline. The CDR3 loop is CASRGEQGYNSPLHF. The DNA for the CDR3 is TGTGCCAGCAGGGGGGAACAGGGCTATAATTCACCCCTCCACTTT.

The chain carries TRBV18 and TRBJ2-3; weak D call: TRBD2 (5 bases). Germline assignment: CDR1 KGHSH and CDR2 LQKENI. Trimming took 0 bases from V and 2 from J, leaving 9 bases between them. CDR3 length: 15 amino acids. In DNA form, the CDR3 reads TGTGCCAGCTCACCACCGCGGGCACACACAGATACGCAGTATTTT. It specifies CASSPPRAHTDTQYF.

The chain couples TRBV7-2 to TRBJ2-7, with 9 bases identical to TRBD1. The ends lost 3 bases at V and 7 bases at J; junction bases unmatched: 19. Germline CDR1 reads SGHTA; CDR2 reads FQGNSA. The CDR3 loop spans 18 amino acids. CDR3 sequence: CASSFPTFERTGDGEQYF. The CDR3 DNA follows: TGTGCCAGCAGCTTCCCGACGTTTGAAAGGACAGGGGACGGGGAGCAGTACTTC.

The V call is TRBV3-1 (or the pseudogene TRBV3-2), the J call TRBJ1-2, with TRBD1 identical over 9 bases. This CDR3 has 13 residues. Losses at the gene ends were 8 bases for V and 2 bases for J; bases not matched to a gene: 3. Germline V gene data show CDR1 as LGHDT and CDR2 as YNNKEL (reference sequence). For the CDR3, the DNA is TGTGCCAGCGGACAGGGGCTAAACTATGGCTACACCTTC. Amino acid sequence: CASGQGLNYGYTF.

V usage is TRBV5-6 and J usage is TRBJ2-2; maybe TRBD1 (6 bases). The CDR3 is 16 residues long. Per the germline V gene, CDR1 is SGHDT and CDR2 is YYEEEE. Trimming took off 4 bases at V and 0 bases at J, with 13 bases between the two ends. In nucleotides, the CDR3 is TGTGCCAGCAGCCACAGGGTGCTGGCGAACACCGGGGAGCTGTTTTTT. Its translation: CASSHRVLANTGELFF.

This chain uses TRBV10-2 with TRBJ1-2; the D gene is possibly TRBD1 (5 bases). Germline V lookup: CDR1 WSHSY, CDR2 SAAADI. The CDR3 has 14 amino acids. V lost 2 bases, J lost 2 bases, and 9 bases lay in between. In nucleotides, the CDR3 is TGCGCCAGCAGTGAGGGCAGGGAAAACTATGGCTACACCTTC. Translating gives CASSEGRENYGYTF.

The chain recombines TRBV5-1 with TRBJ2-3; 7 bases match TRBD1. Germline lookup yields CDR1 SGHRS and CDR2 YFSETQ. V trimming: 4 bases; J trimming: 3 bases; junction bases outside the gene matches: 8. The CDR3 is 15 amino acids. The CDR3 DNA sequence: TGCGCCAGCAGCGCAGGGGGTTTTGGGACAGATACGCAGTATTTT. This codes for CASSAGGFGTDTQYF.

The chain carries TRBV6-5 and TRBJ1-4; D is unclear. CDR1 is MNHEY and CDR2 is SVGAGI in the germline V gene. The CDR3 totals 15 residues. Between the trimmed V and J ends, which lost 0 bases and 5 bases, there was a span of 10 bases. The DNA for the CDR3 is TGTGCCAGCAGTTACTCAGGAGCTCTGAATGAAAAACTGTTTTTT. Translation gives CASSYSGALNEKLFF.